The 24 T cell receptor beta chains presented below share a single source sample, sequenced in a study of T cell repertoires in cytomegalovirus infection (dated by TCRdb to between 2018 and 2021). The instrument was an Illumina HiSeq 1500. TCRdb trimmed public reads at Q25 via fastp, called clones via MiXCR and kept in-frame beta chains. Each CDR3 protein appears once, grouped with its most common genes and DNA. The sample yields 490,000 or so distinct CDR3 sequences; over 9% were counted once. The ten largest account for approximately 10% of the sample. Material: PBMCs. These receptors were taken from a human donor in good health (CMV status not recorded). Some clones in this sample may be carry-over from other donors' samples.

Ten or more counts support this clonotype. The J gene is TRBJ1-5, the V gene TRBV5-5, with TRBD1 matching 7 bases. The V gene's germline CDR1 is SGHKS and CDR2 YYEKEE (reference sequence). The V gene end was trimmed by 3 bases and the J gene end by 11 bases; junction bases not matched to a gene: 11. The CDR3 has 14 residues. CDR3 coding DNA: TGTGCCAGCAGCTACACTGACGAAGGGACAGCCCAGCATTTT. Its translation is CASSYTDEGTAQHF.

The CDR3 DNA reads TGTGCCAGCAGCTTAAGCGCCCGAGGGATGGCTTCACCCCTCCACTTT. Protein sequence: CASSLSARGMASPLHF. V and J are TRBV7-9 and TRBJ1-6; the D is unclear. The germline V gene encodes CDR1 SEHNR and CDR2 FQNEAQ (reference sequence). The CDR3 spans 16 residues. V lost 2 bases and J 9 bases, leaving 17 bases between the germline ends. Filled out from reference TRBV7-9 and TRBJ1-6, the complete variable domain reads DTGVSQNPRHKITKRGQNVTFRCDPISEHNRLYWYRQTLGQGPEFLTYFQNEAQLEKSRLLSDRFSAERPKGSFSTLEIQRTEQGDSAMYLCASSLSARGMASPLHFGNGTRLTVT.

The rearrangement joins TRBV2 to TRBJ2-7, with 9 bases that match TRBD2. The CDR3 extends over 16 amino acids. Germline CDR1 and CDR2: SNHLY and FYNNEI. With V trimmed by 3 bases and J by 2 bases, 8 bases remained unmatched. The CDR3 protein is CASSEVVAGVTYEQYF. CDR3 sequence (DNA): TGTGCCAGCAGTGAGGTTGTAGCGGGAGTGACCTACGAGCAGTACTTC.

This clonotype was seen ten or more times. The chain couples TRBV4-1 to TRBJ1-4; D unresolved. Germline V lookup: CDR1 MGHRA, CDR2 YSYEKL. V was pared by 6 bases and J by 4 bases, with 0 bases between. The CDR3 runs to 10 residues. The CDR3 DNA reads TGCGCCAGCAGTAATGAAAAACTGTTTTTT. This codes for CASSNEKLFF.

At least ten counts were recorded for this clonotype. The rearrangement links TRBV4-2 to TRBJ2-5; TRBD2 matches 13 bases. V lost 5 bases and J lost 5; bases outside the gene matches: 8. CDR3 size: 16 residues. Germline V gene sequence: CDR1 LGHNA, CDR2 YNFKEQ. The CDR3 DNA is TGTGCCAGCAGCGAGGGACTAGCGGGGTCTTGGGAGACCCAGTACTTC. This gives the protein CASSEGLAGSWETQYF.

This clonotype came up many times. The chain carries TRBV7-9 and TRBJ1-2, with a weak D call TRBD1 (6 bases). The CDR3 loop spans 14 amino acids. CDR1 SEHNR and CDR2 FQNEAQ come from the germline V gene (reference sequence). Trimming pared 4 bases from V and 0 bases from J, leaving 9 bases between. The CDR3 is CASSSGTTNYGYTF. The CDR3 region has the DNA TGTGCCAGCAGCTCCGGGACAACTAACTATGGCTACACCTTC.

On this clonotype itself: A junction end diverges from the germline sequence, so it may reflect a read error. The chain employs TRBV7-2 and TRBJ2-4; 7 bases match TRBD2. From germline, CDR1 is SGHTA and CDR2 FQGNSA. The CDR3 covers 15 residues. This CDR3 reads CVSSLDRLAKNIQYF. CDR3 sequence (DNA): TGTGTCAGCAGCTTAGACAGACTAGCCAAAAACATTCAGTACTTT.

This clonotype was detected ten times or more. The CDR3 protein is CASSFGLSTDTQYF. The DNA of the CDR3 is TGTGCCAGCAGCTTTGGACTTAGCACAGATACGCAGTATTTT. The J gene is TRBJ2-3, the V gene TRBV7-2; possibly TRBD2 for D (5 bases). Between the trimmed V and J ends, which lost 3 bases and 0 bases, there was a span of 7 bases. This CDR3 has 14 residues. Per germline, CDR1 SGHTA and CDR2 FQGNSA.

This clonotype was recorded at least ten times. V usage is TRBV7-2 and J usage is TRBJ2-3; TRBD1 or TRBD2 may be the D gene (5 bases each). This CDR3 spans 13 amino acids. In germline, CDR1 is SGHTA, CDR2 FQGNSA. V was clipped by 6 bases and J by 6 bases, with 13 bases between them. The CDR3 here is CASRPGWGDTQYF. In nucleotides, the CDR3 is TGTGCCAGCAGGCCCGGATGGGGGGATACGCAGTATTTT.

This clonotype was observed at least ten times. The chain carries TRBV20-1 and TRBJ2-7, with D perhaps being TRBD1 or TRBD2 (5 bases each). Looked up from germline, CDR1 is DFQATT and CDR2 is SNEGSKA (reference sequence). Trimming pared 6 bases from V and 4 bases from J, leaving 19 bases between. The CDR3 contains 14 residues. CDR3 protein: CSAAPGTLYYEQYF. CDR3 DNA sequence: TGCAGTGCGGCACCCGGGACCCTCTATTACGAGCAGTACTTC.

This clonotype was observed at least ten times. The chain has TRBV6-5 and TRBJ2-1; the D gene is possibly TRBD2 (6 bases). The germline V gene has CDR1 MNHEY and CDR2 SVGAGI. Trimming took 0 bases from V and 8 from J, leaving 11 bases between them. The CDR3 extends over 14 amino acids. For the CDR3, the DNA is TGTGCCAGCAGTTACTCGATCGGGGAGGATGAGCAGTTCTTC. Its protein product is CASSYSIGEDEQFF.

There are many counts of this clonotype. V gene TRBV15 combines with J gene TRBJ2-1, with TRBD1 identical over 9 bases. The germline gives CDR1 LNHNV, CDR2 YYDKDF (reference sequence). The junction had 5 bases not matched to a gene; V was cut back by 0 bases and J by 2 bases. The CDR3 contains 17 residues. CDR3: CATSRDKGQGAYNEQFF. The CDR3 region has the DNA TGTGCCACCAGCAGAGATAAGGGACAGGGCGCCTACAATGAGCAGTTCTTC.

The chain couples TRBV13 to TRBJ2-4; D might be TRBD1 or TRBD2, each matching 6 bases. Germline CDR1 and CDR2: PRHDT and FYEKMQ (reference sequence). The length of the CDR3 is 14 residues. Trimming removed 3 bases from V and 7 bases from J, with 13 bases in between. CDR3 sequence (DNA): TGTGCCAGCAGCTTTGTGGGGGGCGAGAACATTCAGTACTTC. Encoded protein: CASSFVGGENIQYF.

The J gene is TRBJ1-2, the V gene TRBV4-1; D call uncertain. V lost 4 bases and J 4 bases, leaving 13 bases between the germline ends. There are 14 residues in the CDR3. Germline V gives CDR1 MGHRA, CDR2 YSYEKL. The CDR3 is CASSRPEWGYGYTF. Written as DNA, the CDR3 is TGCGCCAGCAGCCGCCCCGAGTGGGGCTATGGCTACACCTTC.

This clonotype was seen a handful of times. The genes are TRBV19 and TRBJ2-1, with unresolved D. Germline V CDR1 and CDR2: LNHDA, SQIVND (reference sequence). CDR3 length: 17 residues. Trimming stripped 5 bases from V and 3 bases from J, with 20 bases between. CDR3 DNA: TGTGCCAGTAGTTCCCTAGTAACGGTAGCAAACTACAATGAGCAGTTCTTC. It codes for CASSSLVTVANYNEQFF. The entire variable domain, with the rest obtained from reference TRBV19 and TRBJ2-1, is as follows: DGGITQSPKYLFRKEGQNVTLSCEQNLNHDAMYWYRQDPGQGLRLIYYSQIVNDFQKGDIAEGYSVSREKKESFPLTVTSAQKNPTAFYLCASSSLVTVANYNEQFFGPGTRLTVL.

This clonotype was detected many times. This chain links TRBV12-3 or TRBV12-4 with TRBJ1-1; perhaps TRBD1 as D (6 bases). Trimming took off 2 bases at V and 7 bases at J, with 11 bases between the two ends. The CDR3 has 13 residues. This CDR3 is CASSLWQGYEAFF. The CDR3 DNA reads TGTGCCAGCAGTTTATGGCAGGGGTATGAAGCTTTCTTT.

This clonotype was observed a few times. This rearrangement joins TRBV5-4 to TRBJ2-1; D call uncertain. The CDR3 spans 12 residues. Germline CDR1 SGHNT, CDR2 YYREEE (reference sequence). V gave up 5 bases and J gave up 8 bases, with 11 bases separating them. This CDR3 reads CASSLYWDEQFF. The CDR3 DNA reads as TGTGCCAGCAGTTTATACTGGGATGAGCAGTTCTTC.

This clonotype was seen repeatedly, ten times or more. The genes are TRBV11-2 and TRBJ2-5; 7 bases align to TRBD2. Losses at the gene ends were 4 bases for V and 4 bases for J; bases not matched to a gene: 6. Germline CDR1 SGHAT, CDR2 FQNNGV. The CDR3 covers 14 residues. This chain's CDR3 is CASSSRTSLETQYF. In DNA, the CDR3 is TGTGCCAGCAGCTCGAGGACTAGTTTAGAGACCCAGTACTTC.

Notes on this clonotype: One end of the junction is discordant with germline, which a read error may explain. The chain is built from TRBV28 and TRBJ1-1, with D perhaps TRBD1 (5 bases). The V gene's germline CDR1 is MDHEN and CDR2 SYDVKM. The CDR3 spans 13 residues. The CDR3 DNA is TGCGTCGGGGCAGACTCTTTGAACACTGAAGCTTTCTTT. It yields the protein CVGADSLNTEAFF.

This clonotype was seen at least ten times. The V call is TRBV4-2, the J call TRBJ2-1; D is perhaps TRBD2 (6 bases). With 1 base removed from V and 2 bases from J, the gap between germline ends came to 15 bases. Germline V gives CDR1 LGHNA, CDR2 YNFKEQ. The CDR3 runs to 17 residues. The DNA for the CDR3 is TGTGCCAGCAGCCAAGGGTGGGAAAAGCGGGCCTACAATGAGCAGTTCTTC. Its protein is CASSQGWEKRAYNEQFF.

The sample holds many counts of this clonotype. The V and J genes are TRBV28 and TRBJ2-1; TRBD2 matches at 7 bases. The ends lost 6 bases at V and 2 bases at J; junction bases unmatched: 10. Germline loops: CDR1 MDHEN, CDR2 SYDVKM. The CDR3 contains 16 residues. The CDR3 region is CASRGLREGPYNEQFF. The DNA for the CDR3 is TGTGCCAGCAGGGGATTGAGGGAGGGCCCCTACAATGAGCAGTTCTTC.

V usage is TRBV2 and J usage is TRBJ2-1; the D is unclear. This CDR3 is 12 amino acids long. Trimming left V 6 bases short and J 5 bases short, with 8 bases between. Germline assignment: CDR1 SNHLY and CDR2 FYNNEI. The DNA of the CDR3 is TGTGCCAGCAGGAGGTTTGACAATGAGCAGTTCTTC. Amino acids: CASRRFDNEQFF.

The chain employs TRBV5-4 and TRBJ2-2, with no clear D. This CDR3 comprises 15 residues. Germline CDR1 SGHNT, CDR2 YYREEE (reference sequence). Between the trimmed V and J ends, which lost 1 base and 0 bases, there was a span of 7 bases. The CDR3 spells CASSLKNANTGELFF. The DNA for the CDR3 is TGTGCCAGCAGCTTGAAGAACGCGAACACCGGGGAGCTGTTTTTT.

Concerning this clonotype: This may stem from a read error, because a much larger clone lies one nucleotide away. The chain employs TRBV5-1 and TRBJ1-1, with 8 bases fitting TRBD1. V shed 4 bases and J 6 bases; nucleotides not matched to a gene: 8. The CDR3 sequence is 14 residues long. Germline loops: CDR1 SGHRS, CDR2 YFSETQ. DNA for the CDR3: TGCGCCAGCAGCCTACAGGGGGGAAGCGCTGAAGCTTTCTTT. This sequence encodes CASSLQGGSAEAFF.